Below are 28 T cell receptor beta chains sequenced from a single sample in a study of OX40 agonist ivuxolimab in advanced cancers. Produced via immunoSEQ multiplex PCR; TCRdb's table is partial and in-frame only. The sample has approximately 75,000 clones, roughly 78% seen once; the top ten hold over 4.5%. This sample comprised CD4+ or CD8+ T cells sorted from blood, obtained in a trial of the OX40 agonist ivuxolimab. The receptor set was obtained from an adult with an advanced solid tumor such as melanoma, head and neck, liver or kidney cancer.

This clone has more than one count but fewer than ten. CDR3 loop: CASSEWRTGADYGYTF. CDR3 bases: TGTGCCAGCAGTGAATGGAGGACAGGGGCTGACTATGGCTACACCTTC. V usage is TRBV25-1 and J usage is TRBJ1-2; 9 bases line up with TRBD1. This CDR3 region has 16 residues. V gave up 1 base and J gave up 3 bases; unmatched junction bases: 6. The V gene's germline CDR1 is MGHDK and CDR2 SYGVNS.

This clone is a singleton in its sample. This sequence joins TRBV6-1 and TRBJ1-1; D gene unclear. V lost 10 bases and J lost 1, with 16 bases in between. The germline gives CDR1 MNHNS, CDR2 SASEGT. This CDR3 region has 14 residues. This chain's CDR3 is CATLAPTTNTEAFF. The CDR3 DNA is TGTGCCACCCTCGCGCCGACAACGAACACTGAAGCTTTCTTT.

The chain uses TRBV7-2 and TRBJ2-2; 7 bases line up with TRBD2. V gave up 7 bases and J gave up 2 bases; unmatched junction bases: 16. The germline gives CDR1 SGHTA, CDR2 FQGNSA. There are 18 residues in the CDR3. CDR3 sequence (DNA): TGTGCCAGCATCGGGGCAGCAAAGCCTAGCGGAAACACCGGGGAGCTGTTTTTT. It encodes CASIGAAKPSGNTGELFF.

This chain joins TRBV7-6 and TRBJ1-2; D may be TRBD1 (6 bases). CDR3 length: 15 amino acids. Germline values: CDR1 SGHVS, CDR2 FNYEAQ. V was cut by 4 bases and J by 4 bases, with 16 bases left in between. The CDR3 spells CASSSNPDSLYGYTF. The CDR3 DNA is TGTGCCAGCAGCTCAAACCCGGACAGCCTCTATGGCTACACCTTC.

This rearrangement joins TRBV19 to TRBJ1-5, with 9 bases fitting TRBD1. Germline CDR1 is LNHDA and CDR2 is SQIVND (reference sequence). This CDR3 has 17 amino acids. J was trimmed by 0 bases and V by 4 bases; bases with no gene match: 7. The CDR3 nucleotides are TGTGCCAGTAGTAAAGATACAGGGGGCCATAGCAATCAGCCCCAGCATTTT. Amino acid sequence: CASSKDTGGHSNQPQHF.

The chain combines TRBV18 with TRBJ1-2, with a possible D match to TRBD1 (6 bases). Germline V gene lookup returns CDR1 KGHSH and CDR2 LQKENI. This CDR3 has 17 amino acids. The V end was cut by 0 bases, the J end by 5 bases, with 19 bases between. The CDR3 spells CASSPPGGLGVWYGYTF. CDR3 coding DNA: TGTGCCAGCTCACCACCCGGGGGCTTGGGTGTGTGGTATGGCTACACCTTC. Full variable domain (remainder filled in from reference TRBV18 and TRBJ1-2): NAGVMQNPRHLVRRRGQEARLRCSPMKGHSHVYWYRQLPEEGLKFMVYLQKENIIDESGMPKERFSAEFPKEGPSILRIQQVVRGDSAAYFCASSPPGGLGVWYGYTFGSGTRLTVV.

The rearrangement links TRBV7-8 to TRBJ2-1; the D is unclear. Germline assignment: CDR1 SGHVS and CDR2 FQNEAQ. This CDR3 contains 15 residues. V was trimmed by 3 bases and J by 4 bases, leaving 13 bases between them. The CDR3, as DNA: TGTGCCAGCAGCTTCGGGTCAAACCCTTACAATGAGCAGTTCTTC. Amino acids: CASSFGSNPYNEQFF.

In DNA form, the CDR3 reads TGTGCCAGCAGCCAAGGGAGGGCTAATGAAAAACTGTTTTTT. It translates to CASSQGRANEKLFF. The chain combines TRBV4-2 with TRBJ1-4; D not resolved. Germline CDR1 LGHNA, CDR2 YNFKEQ. Trimming cost V 1 base and J 3 bases, with 6 bases left between them. This CDR3 has 14 amino acids.

The chain couples TRBV18 to TRBJ1-1; no firm D call. The V gene lost 3 bases and the J gene lost 8 bases, with 10 bases spanning the gap. Germline CDR1 is KGHSH and CDR2 is LQKENI. The CDR3 extends over 12 amino acids. CDR3 amino acids: CASSPEGREAFF. The CDR3 DNA sequence: TGTGCCAGCTCACCGGAGGGTAGGGAAGCTTTCTTT.

J is TRBJ1-4 and V is TRBV18; D is perhaps TRBD1 (6 bases). The length of the CDR3 is 14 residues. Germline V gene data show CDR1 as KGHSH and CDR2 as LQKENI. Trimming left V 3 bases short and J 6 bases short, with 11 bases between. The CDR3 here is CASSPQTGYEKLFF. The CDR3 bases are TGTGCCAGCTCACCGCAAACAGGGTATGAAAAACTGTTTTTT.

V gene TRBV15 combines with J gene TRBJ2-1, with TRBD2 identical over 7 bases. CDR1 is LNHNV and CDR2 is YYDKDF in the germline V gene (reference sequence). The CDR3 contains 14 residues. The V and J ends lost 6 bases and 5 bases, in that order; junction bases with no gene match: 7. CDR3 sequence reads: CATSQSGGHNEQFF. CDR3 in DNA: TGTGCCACCAGTCAATCGGGAGGCCACAATGAGCAGTTCTTC.

The chain couples TRBV28 to TRBJ2-7, with D possibly being TRBD1 (6 bases). Germline V gene data show CDR1 as MDHEN and CDR2 as SYDVKM. Trimming stripped 7 bases from V and 4 bases from J, with 20 bases between. The CDR3 runs to 15 residues. In nucleotides, the CDR3 is TGTGCCAGCAACGTTCGGACAGCAGGATATTACGAGCAGTACTTC. Translating it yields CASNVRTAGYYEQYF.

The rearrangement uses TRBV7-9 and TRBJ2-1; D may correspond to TRBD1 or TRBD2 (6 bases each). The CDR3 sequence is 16 residues long. V lost 4 bases and J 4 bases, leaving 17 bases between the germline ends. Germline CDR1 SEHNR, CDR2 FQNEAQ (reference sequence). Here the CDR3 DNA reads TGTGCCAGCAGCTCCAAACGGGGGCTTCAGTACAATGAGCAGTTCTTC. Residues: CASSSKRGLQYNEQFF.

About this clone: The junction differs from germline at one of its ends, possibly a read error. The chain has TRBV5-6 and TRBJ2-3; 10 positions match TRBD2. Germline CDR1 and CDR2: SGHDT and YYEEEE. The CDR3 totals 17 residues. The CDR3 protein is CASSLVTGTSGTDTQYF. CDR3 nucleotides: TGTGCCAGCAGTTTGGTTACCGGGACTAGCGGCACAGATACGCAGTATTTT.

The genes are TRBV28 and TRBJ2-2, with 8 bases that match TRBD1. Germline CDR1 is MDHEN and CDR2 is SYDVKM. Trimming took 3 bases from V and 4 from J; bases not matched to a gene: 4. The CDR3 totals 15 residues. CDR3 sequence: CASSFGTGRTGELFF. The CDR3 nucleotides are TGTGCCAGCAGTTTCGGGACAGGTCGCACCGGGGAGCTGTTTTTT.

V gene TRBV5-1 combines with J gene TRBJ1-2; TRBD1 matches 8 bases. This CDR3 spans 13 amino acids. Per the germline V gene, CDR1 is SGHRS and CDR2 is YFSETQ. V was clipped by 2 bases and J by 6 bases; unmatched bases: 3. CDR3 loop: CASSFYRGDGYTF. For the CDR3, the DNA is TGCGCCAGCAGCTTTTACAGGGGGGATGGCTACACCTTC.

The chain links TRBV6-1 to TRBJ1-2; D is unclear. This CDR3 spans 16 amino acids. V gave up 1 base and J gave up 5 bases, with 17 bases separating them. Germline V gene lookup returns CDR1 MNHNS and CDR2 SASEGT. The CDR3 DNA follows: TGTGCCAGCAGTGAAGGGGCCCACTCGACCCTGTATGGCTACACCTTC. Encoded protein: CASSEGAHSTLYGYTF.

The chain has TRBV11-1 and TRBJ2-1, with a weak D call TRBD2 (6 bases). Germline CDR1 SGHAT, CDR2 FQDESV (reference sequence). The V and J ends lost 4 bases and 7 bases respectively, with 14 bases between them. The CDR3 runs 14 residues. This CDR3 is CASSSRRARNEQFF. The CDR3 nucleotides are TGTGCCAGCAGCTCCCGGAGGGCTAGAAATGAGCAGTTCTTC.

V and J are TRBV5-1 and TRBJ2-6; possible D gene TRBD1, 6 bases. V gave up 0 bases and J gave up 0 bases, with 10 bases separating them. The CDR3 spans 17 residues. The germline V gene has CDR1 SGHRS and CDR2 YFSETQ. The DNA for the CDR3 is TGCGCCAGCAGCTTGGGGACAGCCAGCTCTGGGGCCAACGTCCTGACTTTC. Translated, it gives CASSLGTASSGANVLTF.

V usage is TRBV29-1 and J usage is TRBJ1-1; D ambiguous. Looked up from germline, CDR1 is SQVTM and CDR2 is ANQGSEA. The CDR3 is 11 amino acids. Trimming removed 8 bases from V and 0 bases from J, with 7 bases in between. The CDR3 region has the DNA TGCAGCTTCCACATGAACACTGAAGCTTTCTTT. This codes for CSFHMNTEAFF.

This clone turned up a few times. The chain combines TRBV7-2 with TRBJ2-3; 9 bases are shared with TRBD2. V lost 1 base and J lost 6; bases outside the gene matches: 5. This CDR3 is built from 15 residues. CDR1 is SGHTA, CDR2 FQGNSA, per germline. The CDR3 bases are TGTGCCAGCAGCTTAGGAGCGGGAGGTGTGGATACGCAGTATTTT. Translated: CASSLGAGGVDTQYF.

There are a few counts of this clone. The chain recombines TRBV12-5 with TRBJ1-6, with D perhaps TRBD1 (5 bases). V was clipped by 1 base and J by 6 bases, with 13 bases between them. The CDR3 is 16 residues long. The germline V gene has CDR1 LGHNT and CDR2 FRNRAP. CDR3 bases: TGTGCTAGTGGTTTGGGGCGACAGACCCCTAATTCACCCCTCCACTTT. Its translation: CASGLGRQTPNSPLHF.

V and J are TRBV4-3 and TRBJ1-2; D is uncertain. Trimming removed 1 base at V and 8 bases at J, with 11 bases between. The germline CDR1 and CDR2 sequences are LGHNA and YSLEER. The CDR3 consists of 13 residues. CDR3 region: CASSQAVHAGYTF. CDR3 sequence (DNA): TGCGCCAGCAGCCAAGCAGTCCACGCGGGCTACACCTTC.

The chain joins TRBV30 to TRBJ1-4; D is perhaps TRBD1 (6 bases). Deletions cut 0 bases from V and 3 bases from J, with 11 bases between. This CDR3 has 15 residues. Germline V gene data show CDR1 as GTSNPN and CDR2 as SVGIG (reference sequence). CDR3 sequence reads: CAWSVTGSPNEKLFF. Written as DNA, the CDR3 is TGTGCCTGGAGTGTAACAGGGAGTCCTAATGAAAAACTGTTTTTT.

The CDR3 nucleotides read TGTGCCAGCAGTTACCGTCGACAGGGCGGCACTGAAGCTTTCTTT. Residues: CASSYRRQGGTEAFF. This chain uses TRBV6-5 with TRBJ1-1, with TRBD1 matching 7 bases. The CDR3 length is 15 residues. The ends lost 2 bases at V and 4 bases at J; junction bases unmatched: 7. CDR1 is MNHEY, CDR2 SVGAGI, per germline.

The J gene is TRBJ2-1, the V gene TRBV15; 8 bases fit TRBD2. The CDR3 covers 16 residues. The J segment lost 9 bases and the V segment lost 0 bases, leaving 10 bases of the junction unmatched. Germline CDR1 and CDR2: LNHNV and YYDKDF (reference sequence). CDR3 nucleotide sequence: TGTGCCACCAGCAGAGATCTCGGCGGGAGGATAATTGAGCAGTTCTTC. Amino acid sequence: CATSRDLGGRIIEQFF.

V usage is TRBV5-4 and J usage is TRBJ2-1; the D is unclear. Per germline, CDR1 SGHNT and CDR2 YYREEE (reference sequence). This CDR3 has 16 amino acids. Trimming pared 4 bases from V and 3 bases from J, leaving 17 bases between. CDR3 protein: CASSHGRRGDYNEQFF. DNA for the CDR3: TGTGCCAGCAGCCACGGCCGACGCGGAGACTACAATGAGCAGTTCTTC.

The chain recombines TRBV28 with TRBJ1-2, with 8 bases matching TRBD1. Losses at the gene ends were 2 bases for V and 7 bases for J; bases not matched to a gene: 9. CDR3 length equals 15 residues. The germline V gene has CDR1 MDHEN and CDR2 SYDVKM. The CDR3 region has the DNA TGTGCCAGCAGTTTAGGCCGGGACAGGCGCTCTGGCTACACCTTC. This codes for CASSLGRDRRSGYTF.